This T cell receptor (beta chain) appears in the sequencing data of a study of blood T cell repertoires in COVID-19. The length of the CDR3 is 15 residues. The V gene's germline CDR1 is SGHAT and CDR2 FQNNGV. V lost 3 bases to trimming and J lost 5 bases; unmatched junction nucleotides: 6. Original analysis: Amplification with reference gene primers provided the estimates of nucleated cell counts. Sequencing was performed with immunoSEQ multiplex PCR; in TCRdb, only in-frame clones are kept and a portion is missing. V, J and clone size were drawn from that table, and D and trimming were deduced from the DNA. The repertoire holds 300,000 to 350,000 clones, with roughly 90% as singletons. Seattle patient enrollment occurred during active infection, with longitudinal follow-up thereafter.

The source material was peripheral blood. This TCR derives from a woman aged 25 to 45 with COVID-19, enrolled during active disease. This chain connects TRBV11-2 to TRBJ2-3; 9 bases agree with TRBD1. In nucleotides, the CDR3 is TGTGCCAGCAGCTTCAGGGACAGGGCCGTAGATACGCAGTATTTT. It yields the protein CASSFRDRAVDTQYF.